Included here is one T cell receptor beta chain sequence, with context. Its antigen is unidentified. Germline CDR1 is SGDLS and CDR2 is YYNGEE. CDR3 size: 17 residues. The data belong to a study of monozygotic twins with inflammatory bowel disease. The UMIs carried a 6-nucleotide sample barcode, and they were added by template switching. TCRdb re-called the 5' RACE reads; every CDR3 protein appears as one record, without DNA. The table for this sample gives over 350,000 distinct CDR3 sequences. Findings of the study overall: Similarity of repertoires did not differ between concordant and discordant twins, possibly from limited power.

V and J are TRBV9 and TRBJ2-1. Material: blood. The TCR originated in a human donor with ulcerative colitis or Crohn's disease, or a healthy co-twin of an affected twin (not recorded which). The CDR3 reads CASSVGVSLDSYNEQFF.